This TCR beta chain was sequenced for a study of T cell changes during pregnancy in multiple sclerosis. Using immunoSEQ multiplex PCR, the repertoire was profiled, and TCRdb retains in-frame clones only, with some absent. The sample contains around 92,000 clones, almost 95% of which appear only once. Germline V CDR1 and CDR2: SGDLS, YYNGEE. V lost 4 bases, J lost 8 bases, and 8 bases stayed unmatched. The CDR3 length is 16 residues. The TCR was taken from a female donor with multiple sclerosis, enrolled in a pregnancy study. The sequences come from peripheral blood, collected in the third trimester of pregnancy. The V gene is TRBV9, the J gene TRBJ2-1, with 14 bases matching TRBD2. This CDR3 is CASSLTGLAGVDEQFF. The CDR3 DNA follows: TGTGCCAGCAGCCTAACGGGACTAGCGGGAGTGGATGAGCAGTTCTTC.